This T cell receptor (beta chain) is from a study of T cells after posttransplantation cyclophosphamide. Regarding the study as a whole: After PTCy, TRB diversity resembled that of CNI/methotrexate controls. Donor CD8+ memory clones often dominated recipient blood repertoires at later times.

The naive gate required viable CD3+CD4+ or CD3+CD8+ cells with CCR7+CD45RA+CD45RO-CD95-CD27+CD28+ phenotype. Only in-frame clones appear in the TCRdb table, and some are missing; sequencing was by immunoSEQ multiplex PCR. The data contain tens of thousands of clones, about 91% of them seen just once; the ten biggest clones take up around 0.1%. Germline CDR1 is MDHEN and CDR2 is SYDVKM. CDR3 size: 12 residues. Trimming stripped 6 bases from V and 16 bases from J, with 16 bases between. In the case of this clone: Antigen: not known.

J is TRBJ1-6 and V is TRBV28; D is undetermined. Sequencing used naive CD4+ T cells sorted from blood. This clonotype was sampled from a man between 25 and 39 years old in good health and a related stem cell transplant donor. Here the CDR3 DNA reads TGTGCCAGCAGCCCTGGGCCCCGTACGCTCCACTTT. Translated, it gives CASSPGPRTLHF.